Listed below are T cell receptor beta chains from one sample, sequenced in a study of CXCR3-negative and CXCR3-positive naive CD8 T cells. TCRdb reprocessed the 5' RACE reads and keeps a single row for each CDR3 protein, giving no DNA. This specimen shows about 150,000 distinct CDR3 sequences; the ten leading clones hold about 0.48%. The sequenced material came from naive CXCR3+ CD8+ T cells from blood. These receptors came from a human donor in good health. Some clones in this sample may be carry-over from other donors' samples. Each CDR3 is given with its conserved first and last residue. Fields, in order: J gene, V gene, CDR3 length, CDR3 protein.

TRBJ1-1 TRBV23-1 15 CASSPTGSWNTEAFF
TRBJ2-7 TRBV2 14 CASSEGAGGYEQYF
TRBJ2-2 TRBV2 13 CVAAPANTGELFF
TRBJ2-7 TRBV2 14 CASSDVRVSEEQYF
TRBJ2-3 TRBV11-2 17 CASSLSPRRENTDTQYF
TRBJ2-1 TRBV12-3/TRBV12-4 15 CASSSGTVAYNEQFF
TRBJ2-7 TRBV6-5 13 CASSYRQAYEQYF
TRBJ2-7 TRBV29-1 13 CSAGGQAFYEQYF
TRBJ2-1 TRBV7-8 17 CASRKTTSGPVYNEQFF
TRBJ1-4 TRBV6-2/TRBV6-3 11 CASSPGGRLFF
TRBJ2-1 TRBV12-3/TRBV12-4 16 CASRIIDVISYNEQFF
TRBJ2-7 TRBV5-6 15 CASSLDRGLTYEQYF
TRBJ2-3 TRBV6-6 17 CASSHRLAGGSTDTQYF
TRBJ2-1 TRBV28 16 CASSLGLRTGRNEQFF
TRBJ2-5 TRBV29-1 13 CSARGDLEETQYF
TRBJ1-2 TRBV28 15 CASSRPRALADGYTF
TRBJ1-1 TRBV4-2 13 CASSHGQGAEAFF
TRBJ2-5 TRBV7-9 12 CASSERPGTQYF
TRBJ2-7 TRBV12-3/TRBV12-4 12 CASSPGTGEQYF
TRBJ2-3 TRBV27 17 CASSWAVLSGGTDTQYF
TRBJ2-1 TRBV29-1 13 CSVDSGRFDEQFF
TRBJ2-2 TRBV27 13 CASSLFGAGELFF
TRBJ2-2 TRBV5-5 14 CASSLAPDTGELFF
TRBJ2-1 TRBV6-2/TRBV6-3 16 CASRTGTGVLYNEQFF
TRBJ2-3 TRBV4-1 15 CASSQTRDRGNTQYF
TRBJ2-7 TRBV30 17 CAWSVPRFDRMGYEQYF
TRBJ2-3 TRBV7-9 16 CASSLSTSGLALTQYF
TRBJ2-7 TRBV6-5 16 CASSYQSGLRPYEQYF
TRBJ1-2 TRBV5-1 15 CASSLGTGLPYGYTF
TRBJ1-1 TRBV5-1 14 CASSGGQGETEAFF
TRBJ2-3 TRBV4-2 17 CASSKDWTEKGTDTQYF
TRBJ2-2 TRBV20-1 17 CSARDGIRQGGTGELFF
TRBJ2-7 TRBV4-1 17 CASSQSWGQGNSYEQYF
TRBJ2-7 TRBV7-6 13 CASSRSNPGEQYF
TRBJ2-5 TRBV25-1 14 CASSGGGGRETQYF
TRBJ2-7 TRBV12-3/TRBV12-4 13 CASSFGGAYEQYF
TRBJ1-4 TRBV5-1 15 CASRQGYRGNEKLFF
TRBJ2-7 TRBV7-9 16 CASSRGSGASFYEQYF
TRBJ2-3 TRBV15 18 CATSKWALGSQGTDTQYF
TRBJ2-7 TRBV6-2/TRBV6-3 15 CASINPGQWSYEQYF
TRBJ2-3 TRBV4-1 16 CASSPSGTASTDTQYF
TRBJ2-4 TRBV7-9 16 CASSHMDGLDKNIQYF
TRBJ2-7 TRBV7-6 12 CASSSMGYEQYF